This T cell receptor beta chain was obtained from a study of blood T cell repertoires in COVID-19. Study as a whole: Researchers got acute and convalescent COVID-19 samples from the United States, Italy and Spain. From T cells, B-cell-depleted T cells, or PBMCs came the material, which was cDNA or gDNA.

Germline CDR1 and CDR2: SGHTS and YDEGEE. CDR3 size: 15 residues. The ends lost 6 bases at V and 0 bases at J; junction bases unmatched: 6. Original handling: Counts of nucleated cells, estimated from reference gene primer amplification, were obtained. Only in-frame clones appear in the TCRdb table, and some are missing; sequencing was by immunoSEQ multiplex PCR. V, J and clone size are those of that table, while D and trimming were read from the DNA. The table shows a few hundred thousand clones, with around nine tenths occurring only once. The chain uses TRBV5-8 and TRBJ1-2; TRBD1 matches at 9 bases. The specimen sequenced was peripheral blood. This sequence was found in a woman in her 70s with active or convalescent COVID-19. The CDR3 sequence is CASIRGDRANYGYTF. In nucleotides, the CDR3 is TGTGCCAGCATCCGAGGGGACAGGGCTAACTATGGCTACACCTTC. Using reference TRBV5-8 and TRBJ1-2 for the parts outside the CDR3, the full variable domain is EAGVTQSPTHLIKTRGQQATLRCSPISGHTSVYWYQQALGLGLQFLLWYDEGEERNRGNFPPRFSGRQFPNYSSELNVNALELEDSALYLCASIRGDRANYGYTFGSGTRLTVV.